These T cell receptor beta chains were read from a single sample in a study of T cell clones after liver transplantation. Sequencing was performed with immunoSEQ multiplex PCR; in TCRdb, only in-frame clones are kept and a portion is missing. Of over 50,000 clones listed, about 88% were seen once; the top ten hold 8% to 9.5%. The sample was CD4+ T cells from blood, taken before liver transplant. The receptor set was obtained from a human donor who received a liver transplant. Each CDR3 is given with its conserved first and last residue. A D gene is named only where the DNA matches it firmly. A clone size is listed for some rows: how often the clone was seen (once, few, many), or a class if it is expanded.

D gene: -
J gene: TRBJ2-3
clone size: -
V gene: TRBV25-1
CDR3 DNA: TGTGCCAGCAGTGTAAACACAGATACGCAGTATTTT
CDR3 protein: CASSVNTDTQYF

D gene: -
J gene: TRBJ2-5
clone size: -
V gene: TRBV5-4
CDR3 DNA: TGTGCCAGCAGCTTGACAGGGCGGCTAGAGACCCAGTACTTC
CDR3 protein: CASSLTGRLETQYF

D gene: -
J gene: TRBJ2-7
clone size: medium-sized
V gene: TRBV4-2
CDR3 DNA: TGTGCCAGCAGCCAAGAGGCTAGCGCTTCCTACGAGCAGTACTTC
CDR3 protein: CASSQEASASYEQYF

D gene: -
J gene: TRBJ1-6
clone size: -
V gene: TRBV19
CDR3 DNA: TGTGCCAGTAGTACGGATAATTCACCCCTCCACTTT
CDR3 protein: CASSTDNSPLHF

D gene: -
J gene: TRBJ1-4
clone size: -
V gene: TRBV28
CDR3 DNA: TGTGCCAGCAGCGAACCTAGGGGTGCGACTAATGAAAAACTGTTTTTT
CDR3 protein: CASSEPRGATNEKLFF

D gene: -
J gene: TRBJ2-7
clone size: -
V gene: TRBV19
CDR3 DNA: TGTGCCAGTAGTAATGGGGGCTCCTACGAGCAGTACTTC
CDR3 protein: CASSNGGSYEQYF

D gene: -
J gene: TRBJ2-1
clone size: -
V gene: TRBV11-2
CDR3 DNA: TGTGCCAGCAGCCCACGGGGGCGGGCCGGACTCTACAATGAGCAGTTCTTC
CDR3 protein: CASSPRGRAGLYNEQFF

D gene: -
J gene: TRBJ2-7
clone size: -
V gene: TRBV7-9
CDR3 DNA: TGTGCCAGCAGCTTAGGACAGGGACGGGGAGGCGAGCAGTACTTC
CDR3 protein: CASSLGQGRGGEQYF

D gene: TRBD2
J gene: TRBJ2-1
clone size: -
V gene: TRBV7-2
CDR3 DNA: TGTGCCAGCAGCTTAGTGGGTCTAGCGGGAGGTTTTGAGCAGTTCTTC
CDR3 protein: CASSLVGLAGGFEQFF

D gene: -
J gene: TRBJ1-5
clone size: -
V gene: TRBV6-5
CDR3 DNA: TGTGCCAGCAGCCCCGGGACCTTCAATCAGCCCCAGCATTTT
CDR3 protein: CASSPGTFNQPQHF

D gene: TRBD2
J gene: TRBJ2-1
clone size: once
V gene: TRBV5-4
CDR3 DNA: TGTGCCAGCAGCACAGGTCCGGGGGGGCGGGAAAATGAGCAGTTCTTC
CDR3 protein: CASSTGPGGRENEQFF

D gene: -
J gene: TRBJ1-3
clone size: -
V gene: TRBV4-1
CDR3 DNA: TGCGCCAGCAGCCTAAGATCGTCAGGGAGGGGGAACTCTGGAAACACCATATATTTT
CDR3 protein: CASSLRSSGRGNSGNTIYF

D gene: -
J gene: TRBJ1-1
clone size: -
V gene: TRBV5-1
CDR3 DNA: TGCGCCAGCAGCTTCCTAGGGCCCGATAAGAACACTGAAGCTTTCTTT
CDR3 protein: CASSFLGPDKNTEAFF

D gene: TRBD1
J gene: TRBJ2-7
clone size: -
V gene: TRBV13
CDR3 DNA: TGTGCCAGCAGCCCTTCGGACAGGGCTCCTACGAAACAGTACTTC
CDR3 protein: CASSPSDRAPTKQYF

D gene: TRBD1
J gene: TRBJ1-5
clone size: -
V gene: TRBV9
CDR3 DNA: TGTGCCAGCAGCGCCGGCGGACAGGGAGTGGTTGAGACCCAGCATTTT
CDR3 protein: CASSAGGQGVVETQHF

D gene: TRBD1
J gene: TRBJ2-1
clone size: -
V gene: TRBV19
CDR3 DNA: TGTGCCAGTAGTATCTCCGGGACAGGGAGCTATGAGCAGTTCTTC
CDR3 protein: CASSISGTGSYEQFF

D gene: TRBD2
J gene: TRBJ2-3
clone size: -
V gene: TRBV2
CDR3 DNA: TGTGCCAGCAGTCCAGGGACTAGCGGGAGGGACACAGATACGCAGTATTTT
CDR3 protein: CASSPGTSGRDTDTQYF

D gene: -
J gene: TRBJ2-1
clone size: -
V gene: TRBV9
CDR3 DNA: TGTGCCAGCAGCGTCCTTTACAATGAGCAGTTCTTC
CDR3 protein: CASSVLYNEQFF

D gene: -
J gene: TRBJ2-7
clone size: many
V gene: TRBV9
CDR3 DNA: TGTGCCAGCAGCGGGGGGGATCTCTACGAGCAGTACTTC
CDR3 protein: CASSGGDLYEQYF

D gene: -
J gene: TRBJ1-5
clone size: -
V gene: TRBV6-6
CDR3 DNA: TGTGCCAGCAGTCCACCGATGGGGGGCATGGATCAGCCCCAGCATTTT
CDR3 protein: CASSPPMGGMDQPQHF